Listed here are 14 T cell receptor beta chains from one sample, sequenced in a study of cytomegalovirus exposure and HLA in healthy donors. The table came from immunoSEQ multiplex PCR; TCRdb's copy has only in-frame clones and leaves some out. Seen here are almost 65,000 clones, about 89% observed once, and the top ten hold roughly 1.8%. The sequencing input was PBMCs. The receptors originated from a woman younger than 35 in good health and CMV-seronegative.

This rearrangement joins TRBV2 to TRBJ2-5, with a tentative D call TRBD1 (5 bases). The CDR3 is 13 amino acids. The V end was cut by 6 bases, the J end by 5 bases, with 13 bases between. Germline-derived CDR1 and CDR2 are SNHLY and FYNNEI. CDR3 nucleotides: TGTGCCAGCAGACAGGAAACCTGGGAGACCCAGTACTTC. This codes for CASRQETWETQYF.

V is TRBV5-1 and J is TRBJ2-1; 9 bases are shared with TRBD1. The CDR3 covers 15 residues. CDR1 and CDR2 from the germline V gene are SGHRS and YFSETQ. With V trimmed by 3 bases and J by 3 bases, 4 bases remained unmatched. CDR3 loop: CASSYGTGLYNEQFF. As DNA, the CDR3 is TGCGCCAGCAGCTACGGGACAGGGCTCTACAATGAGCAGTTCTTC.

The CDR3 DNA reads as TGTGCCTGGAGTTTACAGGGCCGGACTGAAGCTTTCTTT. Its translation is CAWSLQGRTEAFF. The chain has TRBV30 and TRBJ1-1; perhaps TRBD1 as D (6 bases). CDR1 is GTSNPN, CDR2 SVGIG, per germline (reference sequence). The CDR3 extends over 13 amino acids. Trimming cost V 2 bases and J 5 bases, with 12 bases left between them.

The chain combines TRBV5-8 with TRBJ1-2, with 7 bases lining up with TRBD1. This CDR3 contains 15 residues. Germline V gene data show CDR1 as SGHTS and CDR2 as YDEGEE. J lost 3 bases, V lost 0 bases, and 5 bases had no gene match. CDR3 sequence: CASSLAQGRYYGYTF. In nucleotides, the CDR3 is TGTGCCAGCAGCTTGGCACAGGGGCGCTACTATGGCTACACCTTC.

This chain joins TRBV2 and TRBJ2-2; 11 nucleotides match TRBD2. Germline V gene lookup returns CDR1 SNHLY and CDR2 FYNNEI. The length of the CDR3 is 15 residues. V was clipped by 6 bases and J by 6 bases; unmatched bases: 6. CDR3 residues: CASRLLAGVSGELFF. CDR3 DNA sequence: TGTGCCAGCAGATTACTAGCGGGAGTATCCGGGGAGCTGTTTTTT.

This sequence joins TRBV4-3 and TRBJ1-6; 8 bases line up with TRBD1. Trimming removed 3 bases from V and 10 bases from J; junction bases left unmatched: 8. This CDR3 has 15 residues. Per germline, CDR1 LGHNA and CDR2 YSLEER. The CDR3 loop is CASSQTGAQGSPLHF. The CDR3 coding sequence is TGCGCCAGCAGCCAGACAGGGGCTCAGGGGTCACCCCTCCACTTT.

This clone has a handful of counts. V usage is TRBV18 and J usage is TRBJ2-3, with no clear D. The V end lost 6 bases, the J end lost 1 base, and 20 bases lay between the germline ends. The CDR3 covers 17 residues. In germline, CDR1 is KGHSH, CDR2 LQKENI. The CDR3 DNA reads TGTGCCAGCTCGCGATCCCCCCTGGCGGAAGGCACAGATACGCAGTATTTT. Its protein product is CASSRSPLAEGTDTQYF. The whole variable domain, remainder taken from reference TRBV18 and TRBJ2-3, is NAGVMQNPRHLVRRRGQEARLRCSPMKGHSHVYWYRQLPEEGLKFMVYLQKENIIDESGMPKERFSAEFPKEGPSILRIQQVVRGDSAAYFCASSRSPLAEGTDTQYFGPGTRLTVL.

The rearrangement links TRBV5-1 to TRBJ2-5, with D possibly being TRBD1 (6 bases). V lost 4 bases and J lost 4, with 14 bases in between. The V gene's germline CDR1 is SGHRS and CDR2 YFSETQ. This CDR3 has 14 residues. This CDR3 is CASSPQGFTETQYF. CDR3 DNA: TGCGCCAGCAGCCCGCAGGGGTTTACAGAGACCCAGTACTTC. The full variable domain, its missing parts supplied by reference TRBV5-1 and TRBJ2-5, is KAGVTQTPRYLIKTRGQQVTLSCSPISGHRSVSWYQQTPGQGLQFLFEYFSETQRNKGNFPGRFSGRQFSNSRSEMNVSTLELGDSALYLCASSPQGFTETQYFGPGTRLLVL.

The genes are TRBV19 and TRBJ2-2, with 9 bases that match TRBD1. This CDR3 has 17 amino acids. V dropped 4 bases and J dropped 2; count of bases not matched to a gene: 8. Germline-derived CDR1 and CDR2 are LNHDA and SQIVND (reference sequence). The CDR3 DNA sequence: TGTGCCAGTAGTACCTTAGGGACAGGGCCAAACACCGGGGAGCTGTTTTTT. This sequence encodes CASSTLGTGPNTGELFF.

The chain recombines TRBV5-1 with TRBJ1-3, with a tentative D call TRBD1 (5 bases). The CDR3 runs to 15 residues. CDR1 is SGHRS, CDR2 YFSETQ, per germline. Trimming took 5 bases from V and 0 from J, leaving 12 bases between them. CDR3 in amino acids: CASRPDRGSGNTIYF. The CDR3 nucleotides are TGCGCCAGCAGGCCAGACAGAGGCTCTGGAAACACCATATATTTT.

This chain joins TRBV4-3 and TRBJ2-3; TRBD2 matches 7 bases. CDR3 size: 17 residues. Germline V gene lookup returns CDR1 LGHNA and CDR2 YSLEER. V was clipped by 1 base and J by 0 bases; unmatched bases: 7. The CDR3 DNA reads TGCGCCAGCAGCCAAGTGTGGGGGGGGGTGAGCACAGATACGCAGTATTTT. Its protein is CASSQVWGGVSTDTQYF.

The V gene is TRBV5-6, the J gene TRBJ1-4; D call uncertain. Trimming cost V 1 base and J 7 bases, with 11 bases left between them. The CDR3 totals 14 residues. CDR1 SGHDT and CDR2 YYEEEE come from the germline V gene. In nucleotides, the CDR3 is TGTGCCAGCAGCTTGAGGACTGGTCTTGAAAAACTGTTTTTT. Its translation: CASSLRTGLEKLFF.

The chain couples TRBV7-2 to TRBJ2-7; 13 nucleotides align to TRBD2. Losses at the gene ends were 6 bases for V and 6 bases for J; bases not matched to a gene: 8. Germline V lookup: CDR1 SGHTA, CDR2 FQGNSA. The CDR3 spans 15 residues. CDR3 amino acids: CASSIATSGRFEQYF. The CDR3 bases are TGTGCCAGCAGTATCGCGACTAGCGGGAGGTTCGAGCAGTACTTC.

This clone has just a few counts. The CDR3 DNA reads TGTGCCAGCAGCGGAGGCTACGGACAGGGAACCTACGAGCAGTACTTC. It yields the protein CASSGGYGQGTYEQYF. The chain employs TRBV9 and TRBJ2-7, with 8 bases lining up with TRBD1. The V gene's germline CDR1 is SGDLS and CDR2 YYNGEE. Germline trimming cut 3 bases from V and 2 bases from J; bases unmatched to any gene: 10. The length of the CDR3 is 16 residues.